The rows below give T cell receptor beta chains drawn from one sample of a study of cytomegalovirus exposure and HLA in healthy donors. Measured with immunoSEQ multiplex PCR; TCRdb has only the in-frame clones, and not every one. Of some 170,000 clones listed, more than 75% are singletons. Material: PBMCs. The receptor source for this set is a man aged 30-40 years in good health and CMV-seropositive. The CDR3 runs from the conserved cysteine through the conserved F or W. D genes are given only for firm matches. Rows may omit the clone size; those that give it use once, few, many or a size class.

CDR3aa,CDR3nt,abundance,d_gene,j_gene,v_gene
CASSLTGETDTQYF,TGTGCCAGCAGCTTAACGGGTGAGACAGATACGCAGTATTTT,-,-,TRBJ2-3,TRBV7-3
CASSPKYISPLHF,TGTGCCAGCAGTCCCAAATATATTTCACCCCTCCACTTT,-,-,TRBJ1-6,TRBV6-5
CASSVGTATDTQYF,TGTGCCAGCAGTGTCGGGACAGCCACAGATACGCAGTATTTT,-,TRBD1,TRBJ2-3,TRBV6-1
CASSMVQPVGPYGYTF,TGTGCCAGTAGTATGGTACAGCCCGTAGGGCCATATGGCTACACCTTC,-,-,TRBJ1-2,TRBV19
CASSQGDNLNYGYTF,TGTGCCAGCAGCCAAGGGGACAACCTTAACTATGGCTACACCTTC,-,-,TRBJ1-2,TRBV14
CANGTGLGTEAFF,TGTGCCAACGGGACAGGCCTCGGGACTGAAGCTTTCTTT,-,TRBD1,TRBJ1-1,TRBV2
CSGSRDPKGEQYF,TGCAGCGGATCAAGGGACCCTAAGGGCGAGCAGTACTTC,few,-,TRBJ2-7,TRBV29-1
CASSLASGTYNEQFF,TGTGCCAGCAGCTTAGCTAGCGGGACCTACAATGAGCAGTTCTTC,-,TRBD2,TRBJ2-1,TRBV7-3
CASSARQGLGTEAFF,TGTGCCAGCAGCGCTAGACAGGGGTTGGGAACTGAAGCTTTCTTT,-,TRBD1,TRBJ1-1,TRBV9
CAWRTGPYNSPLHF,TGTGCCTGGAGAACGGGACCTTATAATTCACCCCTCCACTTT,-,-,TRBJ1-6,TRBV30
CASSLSGSGAASNQPQHF,TGTGCCAGCAGTTTATCGGGGTCGGGAGCCGCGAGCAATCAGCCCCAGCATTTT,-,-,TRBJ1-5,TRBV28
CASSLLSGNTIYF,TGTGCCAGCAGTCTCCTCTCTGGAAACACCATATATTTT,-,-,TRBJ1-3,TRBV25-1
CASSPLSSAYEQFF,TGTGCCAGCAGCCCCCTTTCTAGTGCATATGAGCAGTTCTTC,-,-,TRBJ2-1,TRBV27
CASSAGTSGLETQYF,TGTGCCAGCAGTGCCGGGACTAGCGGGTTAGAGACCCAGTACTTC,once,TRBD2,TRBJ2-5,TRBV28
CASRTPGTGLEKLFF,TGTGCCAGTAGAACCCCGGGGACAGGGCTTGAAAAACTGTTTTTT,-,TRBD1,TRBJ1-4,TRBV19
CASTKSYEQYF,TGCGCCAGCACTAAATCCTACGAGCAGTACTTC,-,-,TRBJ2-7,TRBV10-1
CASSSERGAYEQYF,TGTGCCAGCAGTTCCGAGCGGGGGGCCTACGAGCAGTACTTC,-,TRBD2,TRBJ2-7,TRBV2
CASSPSSAGEYGYTF,TGCGCCAGCAGCCCATCGAGTGCAGGGGAGTATGGCTACACCTTC,-,-,TRBJ1-2,TRBV4-1
CASSLDVGGLETQYF,TGCGCCAGCAGCTTGGATGTGGGGGGCTTGGAGACCCAGTACTTC,-,-,TRBJ2-5,TRBV5-1
CASSSGQGARGEAFF,TGTGCCAGCAGCTCGGGACAGGGGGCTCGCGGTGAAGCTTTCTTT,few,TRBD1,TRBJ1-1,TRBV5-4
CASATGDSNQPQHF,TGCGCCAGCGCAACAGGGGATAGCAATCAGCCCCAGCATTTT,-,TRBD1,TRBJ1-5,TRBV5-1
CASSPGSAVRETQYF,TGTGCCAGCAGCCCGGGGAGCGCCGTTCGGGAGACCCAGTACTTC,-,-,TRBJ2-5,TRBV4-2
CASSEVADGKLFF,TGTGCCAGCAGTGAAGTGGCAGACGGAAAACTGTTTTTT,once,-,TRBJ1-4,TRBV2
CASSQETGLLSYEQYF,TGCGCCAGCAGCCAGGAGACAGGTCTCCTCTCCTACGAGCAGTACTTC,-,-,TRBJ2-7,TRBV4-1
CASSYALMNTEAFF,TGTGCCAGCAGTTACGCCCTTATGAACACTGAAGCTTTCTTT,-,-,TRBJ1-1,TRBV6-5
CSVRGGEETQYF,TGCAGCGTGAGAGGGGGCGAGGAGACCCAGTACTTC,-,TRBD1,TRBJ2-5,TRBV29-1
CASSQDRTGNQVLTF,TGCGCCAGCAGCCAAGATAGGACAGGGAATCAGGTCCTGACTTTC,-,TRBD1,TRBJ2-6,TRBV4-3
CAWSVDSAQETQYF,TGTGCCTGGAGTGTAGACAGCGCGCAAGAGACCCAGTACTTC,-,-,TRBJ2-5,TRBV30
CASSVGGRWGASETQYF,TGTGCCAGCAGCGTAGGAGGACGATGGGGGGCCTCAGAGACCCAGTACTTC,-,-,TRBJ2-5,TRBV9
CASRDTGNQPQHF,TGTGCCAGCAGGGATACCGGCAATCAGCCCCAGCATTTT,-,-,TRBJ1-5,TRBV2
CASSKQGRGTYEQYF,TGTGCCAGCAGCAAACAGGGGAGGGGAACCTACGAGCAGTACTTC,-,-,TRBJ2-7,TRBV27
CASSLKSAFMNTEAFF,TGTGCCAGCAGCTTAAAATCGGCATTCATGAACACTGAAGCTTTCTTT,-,-,TRBJ1-1,TRBV7-6
CASSYTGGYGYTF,TGTGCCAGCAGCTACACAGGAGGCTATGGCTACACCTTC,few,-,TRBJ1-2,TRBV6-1
CASSDEGSGANVLTF,TGTGCCAGCAGCGACGAGGGATCTGGGGCCAACGTCCTGACTTTC,-,-,TRBJ2-6,TRBV9
CASSLLLGEVNQPQHF,TGTGCCAGCAGTCTCCTTTTGGGGGAGGTCAATCAGCCCCAGCATTTT,-,-,TRBJ1-5,TRBV28
CASSLAKGGTEAFF,TGTGCCAGCAGCTTAGCTAAGGGAGGCACTGAAGCTTTCTTT,few,-,TRBJ1-1,TRBV7-9
CASSLGGARNSPLHF,TGTGCCAGCAGTTTAGGGGGGGCGCGCAATTCACCCCTCCACTTT,-,-,TRBJ1-6,TRBV27
CASSLAGTGLDEQYF,TGTGCCAGCAGCTTAGCCGGGACAGGGCTCGACGAGCAGTACTTC,-,TRBD1,TRBJ2-7,TRBV7-6
CASSFSPSFRNEQFF,TGTGCCAGCAGCTTTAGCCCCTCATTTCGGAATGAGCAGTTCTTC,-,-,TRBJ2-1,TRBV7-2
CASSYRPHSLADTQYF,TGTGCCAGCAGTTACCGTCCCCACTCACTGGCAGATACGCAGTATTTT,few,-,TRBJ2-3,TRBV6-6
CASRPRDSNGISGANVLTF,TGTGCCAGCAGGCCCCGGGACAGTAATGGGATCTCTGGGGCCAACGTCCTGACTTTC,-,TRBD1,TRBJ2-6,TRBV28
CASSQDPDRARSPLHF,TGCGCCAGCAGCCAAGACCCGGACAGGGCCCGTTCGCCCCTCCACTTT,-,TRBD1,TRBJ1-6,TRBV4-3
CASSQSSGGAFEQFF,TGTGCCAGCAGCCAATCTAGCGGGGGGGCATTTGAGCAGTTCTTC,-,TRBD2,TRBJ2-1,TRBV27
CASSLGPRTEAFF,TGTGCCAGCAGCTTAGGCCCGCGGACTGAAGCTTTCTTT,few,-,TRBJ1-1,TRBV7-6
CASSLGTEAFF,TGTGCCAGCAGTCTAGGGACAGAAGCTTTCTTT,-,-,TRBJ1-1,TRBV25-1
CASAVNSNQPQHF,TGTGCCAGCGCAGTGAATAGCAATCAGCCCCAGCATTTT,few,-,TRBJ1-5,TRBV2
CASSQRLGAEETQYF,TGCGCCAGCAGCCAAAGGCTAGGGGCGGAGGAGACCCAGTACTTC,-,-,TRBJ2-5,TRBV5-1
CAWSQGQDNEKLFF,TGTGCCTGGTCTCAGGGACAGGATAATGAAAAACTGTTTTTT,-,TRBD1,TRBJ1-4,TRBV30
CASRLDRGGYTF,TGTGCCAGCAGACTAGACAGGGGTGGCTACACCTTC,-,TRBD1,TRBJ1-2,TRBV11-3
CSGQASLNTEAFF,TGCAGCGGGCAAGCCAGCCTGAACACTGAAGCTTTCTTT,-,-,TRBJ1-1,TRBV29-1
CASTPRAEGDQPQHF,TGTGCCAGCACCCCCCGGGCGGAGGGGGATCAGCCCCAGCATTTT,-,-,TRBJ1-5,TRBV28
CASSKAVGEETQYF,TGTGCCAGCAGTAAAGCCGTAGGGGAAGAGACCCAGTACTTC,-,-,TRBJ2-5,TRBV2
CASSRKFDGEQFF,TGTGCCAGCAGCAGAAAGTTCGACGGGGAGCAGTTCTTC,-,-,TRBJ2-1,TRBV13
CASSLTGTYEQYF,TGTGCCAGCAGCCTGACAGGGACCTACGAGCAGTACTTC,once,TRBD1,TRBJ2-7,TRBV11-1
CASRIVPGSPYEQYF,TGTGCCAGCAGGATTGTTCCAGGGAGCCCCTACGAGCAGTACTTC,-,-,TRBJ2-7,TRBV7-9
CASSLGGYQETQYF,TGTGCCAGCAGCTTGGGGGGTTACCAAGAGACCCAGTACTTC,few,-,TRBJ2-5,TRBV5-6
CASSLGSRLYEQYF,TGTGCCAGCAGCTTGGGGTCTCGGCTTTACGAGCAGTACTTC,-,-,TRBJ2-7,TRBV7-9
CASSGTGVTGELFF,TGTGCCAGCAGTGGAACAGGGGTAACCGGGGAGCTGTTTTTT,-,TRBD1,TRBJ2-2,TRBV25-1
CASSLQGTSGRADYEQYF,TGCGCCAGCAGCTTGCAGGGGACTAGCGGGAGGGCCGATTACGAGCAGTACTTC,-,TRBD2,TRBJ2-7,TRBV5-1
CASSDSAGSTDTQYF,TGTGCCAGCAGTGACTCGGCGGGAAGCACAGATACGCAGTATTTT,-,-,TRBJ2-3,TRBV6-4